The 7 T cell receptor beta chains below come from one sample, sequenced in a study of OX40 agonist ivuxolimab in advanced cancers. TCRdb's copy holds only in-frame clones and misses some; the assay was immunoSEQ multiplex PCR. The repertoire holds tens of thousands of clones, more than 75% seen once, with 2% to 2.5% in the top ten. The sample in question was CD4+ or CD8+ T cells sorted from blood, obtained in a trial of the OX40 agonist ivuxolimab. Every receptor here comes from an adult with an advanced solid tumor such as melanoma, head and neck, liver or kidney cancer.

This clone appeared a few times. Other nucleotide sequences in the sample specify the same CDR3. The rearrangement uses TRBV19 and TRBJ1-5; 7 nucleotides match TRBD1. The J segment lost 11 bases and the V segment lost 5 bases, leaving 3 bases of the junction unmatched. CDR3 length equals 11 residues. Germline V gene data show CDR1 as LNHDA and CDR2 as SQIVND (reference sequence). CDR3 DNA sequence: TGTGCCAGTAGTCCAGGGGGGGCCCAGCATTTT. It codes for CASSPGGAQHF.

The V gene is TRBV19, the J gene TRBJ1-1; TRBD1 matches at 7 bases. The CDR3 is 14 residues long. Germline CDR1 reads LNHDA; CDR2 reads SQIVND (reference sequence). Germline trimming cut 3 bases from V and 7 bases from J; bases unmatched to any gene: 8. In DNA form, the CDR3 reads TGTGCCAGTAGTATGAAGGGACAGCTGGGTGAAGCTTTCTTT. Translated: CASSMKGQLGEAFF.

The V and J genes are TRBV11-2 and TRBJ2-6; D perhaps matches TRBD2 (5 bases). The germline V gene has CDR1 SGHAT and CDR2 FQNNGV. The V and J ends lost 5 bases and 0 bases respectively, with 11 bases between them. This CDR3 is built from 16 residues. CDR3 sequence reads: CASSVSGVSGANVLTF. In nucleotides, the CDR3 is TGTGCCAGCAGCGTATCCGGGGTCTCTGGGGCCAACGTCCTGACTTTC.

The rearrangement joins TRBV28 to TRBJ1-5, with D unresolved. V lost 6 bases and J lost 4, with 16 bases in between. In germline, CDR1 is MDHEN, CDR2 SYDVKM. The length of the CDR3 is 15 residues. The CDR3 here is CASREYGETNQPQHF. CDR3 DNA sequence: TGTGCCAGCAGAGAATATGGGGAGACAAATCAGCCCCAGCATTTT.

The CDR3: CASSLTVTTEAFF. Written as DNA, the CDR3 is TGCGCCAGCAGCTTGACAGTAACCACTGAAGCTTTCTTT. This chain connects TRBV5-1 to TRBJ1-1; D gene unclear. CDR1 and CDR2 (germline): SGHRS, YFSETQ. V was shortened by 1 base and J by 4 bases, with 8 bases between the two germline ends. The CDR3 is made up of 13 amino acids.

CDR3: CATTGAAGEQYF. The CDR3 region has the DNA TGTGCGACGACAGGGGCTGCGGGCGAGCAGTACTTC. The gene calls are TRBV28 and TRBJ2-7; TRBD1 aligns across 8 bases. Germline CDR1 reads MDHEN; CDR2 reads SYDVKM. This CDR3 region has 12 residues.

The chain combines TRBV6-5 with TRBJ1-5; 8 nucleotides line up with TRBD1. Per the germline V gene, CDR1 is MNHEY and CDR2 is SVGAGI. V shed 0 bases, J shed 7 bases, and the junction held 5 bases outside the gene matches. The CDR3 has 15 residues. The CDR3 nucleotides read TGTGCCAGCAGTTACTCCGGACAGGGACACCAGCCCCAGCATTTT. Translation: CASSYSGQGHQPQHF.